This TCR beta chain was recorded in a study of shared clonotypes between healthy human individuals. CDR3 length: 14 amino acids. Libraries were prepared by immunoSEQ multiplex PCR; TCRdb keeps only in-frame clonotypes and omits some of them. The table records millions of clones, approximately 94% of them present only once. CD45RO-negative CD8 cells positively selected for CCR7 made up the naive population, which excluded terminally differentiated effector memory CD45RA+ cells. This TCR came from a man aged 18 to 29 in good health. Some clones in this sample may be carry-over from other donors' samples. The sequenced sample consisted of naive CD8+ T cells from PBMCs. The chain combines TRBV21-1 with TRBJ2-7. TRBV21-1 represents a pseudogene. The CDR3 loop is CAPDADGSSYEQYF. The CDR3 nucleotides read TGTGCCCCCGACGCGGACGGAAGCTCCTACGAGCAGTACTTC.